The 20 T cell receptor beta chains in this list originate from one sample, sequenced in a study of siplizumab effects on memory and regulatory T cells. Only in-frame clones appear in the TCRdb table, and some are missing; sequencing was by immunoSEQ multiplex PCR. In the table there are about 62,000 clones, roughly 85% of which are singletons. The sequenced sample was memory CD4+ T cells sorted from blood. These receptors all stem from a human donor in good health.

V usage is TRBV15 and J usage is TRBJ2-7; 9 bases line up with TRBD1. The CDR3 is made up of 14 amino acids. Germline V gene data show CDR1 as LNHNV and CDR2 as YYDKDF (reference sequence). Trimming cost V 5 bases and J 7 bases; bases outside gene matches: 9. The CDR3 reads CATSGNRGLGEQYF. The CDR3 nucleotides are TGTGCCACCAGCGGGAACAGGGGGCTCGGAGAGCAGTACTTC.

J is TRBJ2-7 and V is TRBV6-5; the match to TRBD1 covers 8 bases. CDR1 and CDR2 (germline): MNHEY, SVGAGI. The V segment lost 6 bases and the J segment 4 bases; nucleotides outside the gene matches: 8. The CDR3 runs 14 residues. The CDR3 protein is CASSYDQGAYEQYF. CDR3 DNA: TGTGCCAGCAGCTACGATCAGGGGGCATACGAGCAGTACTTC.

The V and J genes are TRBV5-6 and TRBJ2-5; 9 nucleotides line up with TRBD2. This CDR3 region has 16 residues. Germline loops: CDR1 SGHDT, CDR2 YYEEEE. Trimming removed 3 bases from V and 4 bases from J; junction bases left unmatched: 10. The CDR3 here is CASSSFSGGLGETQYF. The CDR3 coding sequence is TGTGCCAGCAGCTCTTTTAGCGGGGGCCTCGGAGAGACCCAGTACTTC. Supplemented by reference TRBV5-6 and TRBJ2-5, the full variable domain reads DAGVTQSPTHLIKTRGQQVTLRCSPKSGHDTVSWYQQALGQGPQFIFQYYEEEERQRGNFPDRFSGHQFPNYSSELNVNALLLGDSALYLCASSSFSGGLGETQYFGPGTRLLVL.

This chain links TRBV28 with TRBJ2-5; 7 positions match TRBD1. Germline V gene lookup returns CDR1 MDHEN and CDR2 SYDVKM. The CDR3 covers 14 residues. J gave up 2 bases and V 6 bases, and 6 bases lay outside the gene matches. The CDR3 protein is CASRGTALQETQYF. As DNA, the CDR3 is TGTGCCAGCAGGGGGACAGCGCTTCAAGAGACCCAGTACTTC.

For the CDR3, the DNA is TGCGCCAGCAGCTTGCAAGGCTCCTACAATGAGCAGTTCTTC. Its protein is CASSLQGSYNEQFF. The rearrangement links TRBV5-1 to TRBJ2-1; D not resolved. The CDR3 has 14 residues. Germline-derived CDR1 and CDR2 are SGHRS and YFSETQ. Trimming removed 1 base at V and 0 bases at J, with 5 bases between.

This rearrangement joins TRBV6-6 to TRBJ2-7; 8 bases agree with TRBD2. From germline, CDR1 is MNHNY and CDR2 SVGAGI (reference sequence). The CDR3 is made up of 14 amino acids. V shed 6 bases, J shed 6 bases, and the junction held 10 bases outside the gene matches. CDR3 bases: TGTGCCAGCAGCCGACCGGGGGGGGGAGGCGAGCAGTACTTC. Translated: CASSRPGGGGEQYF.

This clone qualifies as medium-sized. The chain carries TRBV2 and TRBJ2-2; maybe TRBD1 (5 bases). Germline CDR1 reads SNHLY; CDR2 reads FYNNEI. Deletions cut 11 bases from V and 0 bases from J, with 10 bases between. This CDR3 comprises 13 residues. The CDR3: CAGAQANTGELFF. The CDR3 region has the DNA TGTGCCGGCGCACAGGCGAACACCGGGGAGCTGTTTTTT.

The V gene is TRBV6-4, the J gene TRBJ1-2; D remains unclear. The germline gives CDR1 MRHNA, CDR2 SNTAGT. V lost 2 bases to trimming and J lost 8 bases, with 12 bases between them. CDR3 length equals 13 residues. The CDR3 reads CASSDKGIGGYTF. CDR3 nucleotides: TGTGCCAGCAGTGACAAAGGGATTGGGGGCTACACCTTC.

The rearrangement links TRBV12-5 to TRBJ1-5; 11 nucleotides agree with TRBD1. The J segment lost 3 bases and the V segment lost 5 bases, leaving 3 bases of the junction unmatched. CDR1 and CDR2 from the germline V gene are LGHNT and FRNRAP. CDR3 size: 15 residues. The CDR3 DNA follows: TGTGCTAGTGGTAGGGACAGGGGGAACAATCAGCCCCAGCATTTT. It translates to CASGRDRGNNQPQHF.

The chain uses TRBV7-2 and TRBJ2-3; a weak D match, TRBD1 (8 bases). Trimming took off 5 bases at V and 1 base at J, with 10 bases between the two ends. Per germline, CDR1 SGHTA and CDR2 FQGNSA. The CDR3 is 14 amino acids. The CDR3 loop is CASSTGGGTDTQYF. In nucleotides, the CDR3 is TGTGCCAGCAGCACAGGGGGGGGCACAGATACGCAGTATTTT.

The chain has TRBV7-3 and TRBJ2-6, with 9 bases identical to TRBD1. The CDR3 length is 17 residues. Germline-derived CDR1 and CDR2 are SGHTA and FQGTGA. Unmatched junction bases numbered 9, after V lost 6 bases and J lost 3 bases. DNA for the CDR3: TGTGCCAGCAGGCCGGGACAGGGACTTCATGGGGCCAACGTCCTGACTTTC. Translated, it gives CASRPGQGLHGANVLTF.

The chain recombines TRBV19 with TRBJ1-5; 7 bases are a match to TRBD1. This CDR3 has 14 residues. Germline CDR1 reads LNHDA; CDR2 reads SQIVND (reference sequence). V dropped 4 bases and J dropped 4; count of bases not matched to a gene: 4. Here the CDR3 reads CASSRDSKNQPQHF. For the CDR3, the DNA is TGTGCCAGTAGTAGGGACAGTAAAAATCAGCCCCAGCATTTT. The variable domain in full, with the rest retrieved from reference TRBV19 and TRBJ1-5, is DGGITQSPKYLFRKEGQNVTLSCEQNLNHDAMYWYRQDPGQGLRLIYYSQIVNDFQKGDIAEGYSVSREKKESFPLTVTSAQKNPTAFYLCASSRDSKNQPQHFGDGTRLSIL.

The chain couples TRBV27 to TRBJ2-5; TRBD1 matches at 10 bases. The CDR3 sequence is 14 residues long. The V gene's germline CDR1 is MNHEY and CDR2 SMNVEV (reference sequence). V shed 5 bases, J shed 6 bases, and the junction held 6 bases outside the gene matches. The CDR3 DNA reads TGTGCCAGCAGTCTGAGACAGGGGGCGAAGACCCAGTACTTC. Residues: CASSLRQGAKTQYF.

The gene calls are TRBV5-1 and TRBJ2-7; 8 nucleotides agree with TRBD1. The CDR3 is made up of 15 amino acids. Germline-derived CDR1 and CDR2 are SGHRS and YFSETQ. V dropped 1 base and J dropped 2; count of bases not matched to a gene: 5. The CDR3 region has the DNA TGCGCCAGCAGCTTGACAGGGGGTAGTCCCTACGAGCAGTACTTC. Its protein is CASSLTGGSPYEQYF.

V usage is TRBV20-1 and J usage is TRBJ2-1; D is possibly TRBD1 (7 bases). The CDR3 is made up of 11 amino acids. Germline CDR1 and CDR2: DFQATT and SNEGSKA (reference sequence). The V end lost 7 bases, the J end lost 9 bases, and 13 bases lay between the germline ends. CDR3 loop: CSVPRGVEQFF. The CDR3 bases are TGCAGTGTTCCCAGGGGGGTTGAGCAGTTCTTC.

The chain is built from TRBV6-7 and TRBJ1-2, with unresolved D. TRBV6-7 has ORF status, its function being uncertain. CDR3 length: 23 amino acids. V was clipped by 0 bases and J by 3 bases, with 35 bases between them. The CDR3 DNA follows: TGTGCCAGCAGTTACTCGATATTTTTGTTAGGTAGGGCAGGAACCACTATCTACTATGGCTACACCTTC. Translated, it gives CASSYSIFLLGRAGTTIYYGYTF.

DNA for the CDR3: TGTGCCACCCGGGACAGGGGAATACCGACCTATGGCTACACCTTC. It translates to CATRDRGIPTYGYTF. J is TRBJ1-2 and V is TRBV19; 10 positions agree with TRBD1. CDR3 length: 15 residues. Trimming removed 10 bases from V and 4 bases from J; junction bases left unmatched: 12. The V gene's germline CDR1 is LNHDA and CDR2 SQIVND (reference sequence).

This chain connects TRBV9 to TRBJ2-3; 10 nucleotides match TRBD2. The germline gives CDR1 SGDLS, CDR2 YYNGEE. The CDR3 contains 16 residues. Trimming removed 4 bases from V and 2 bases from J; junction bases left unmatched: 7. The CDR3: CASSSRLAGLTDTQYF. In DNA form, the CDR3 reads TGTGCCAGCAGCTCCAGACTAGCGGGCCTCACAGATACGCAGTATTTT.

The chain carries TRBV6-5 and TRBJ1-6; D is unresolved. The CDR3 loop spans 13 amino acids. V lost 0 bases to trimming and J lost 12 bases, with 9 bases between them. Germline V lookup: CDR1 MNHEY, CDR2 SVGAGI. The DNA for the CDR3 is TGTGCCAGCAGTTACTCGACTGGTAGACCCCTCCACTTT. Amino acid sequence: CASSYSTGRPLHF.

The CDR3 DNA reads TGTGCCAGCAGCTTGTACGCCGGGGGCGAGGTGGAGACCCAGTACTTC. Encoded protein: CASSLYAGGEVETQYF. The chain joins TRBV5-5 to TRBJ2-5; perhaps D is TRBD1 or TRBD2 (6 bases each). This CDR3 has 16 amino acids. Trimming left V 1 base short and J 5 bases short, with 18 bases between. CDR1 and CDR2 from the germline V gene are SGHKS and YYEKEE (reference sequence).